This T cell receptor (beta chain) was documented in a study of shared clonotypes between healthy human individuals (dated by TCRdb to between 2020 and 2021). Regarding the complete study: A few men and a couple of women, aged 18 to 49 years, made up the cohort. Per donor, leukapheresis produced somewhere between about 0.9 and 9.5 billion PBMCs. To estimate repertoire size and how much clonotypes are shared between individuals, the study performed deep sequencing of blood TCR repertoires from about 5 healthy adults. To increase sequencing depth and limit assay-specific biases, TCR repertoire library preparation and sequencing were carried out by different laboratories using diverse techniques. For each donor, three plates each were used for CD4 naive and CD4 memory, two plates were used for CD8 naive, and one plate was used for CD8 memory. Broad study findings and their caveats: Sampling was limited to blood, and TCR repertoires in tissue likely differ from TCR repertoires in blood. Naive subsets generally had larger estimated clonotype richness than memory subsets. Sharing across four donors was observed for around 5% of naive CD4, 3.5% of naive CD8, 2% to 2.5% of memory CD4, and about 0.4% of memory CD8 clonotypes. Even with the large sequencing depth, rarefaction of the sorted-subset datasets indicated that sequencing was incomplete. Pairwise subsampling led to the expectation that sequencing depth would affect the degree of clonotype sharing among donors. Compared with non-shared clonotypes, clonotypes shared by all four sorted-subset donors had higher generation probabilities. Because the study included only a small number of donors, the genetic and exposure-history diversity represented was limited.

This clone has only one observation. No antigen is known for it. No much larger clone is present one base from it, and per-base qualities are unavailable. At the DNA level, this CDR3 is encoded by other sequences in the same sample as well. The donors were healthy, HIV-negative adults with no recently reported acute infections or vaccinations. Every donor was a Caucasian adult living in Nashville, Tennessee, USA. CD4+ T cells were enriched by magnetic negative selection, after which naive cells were positively selected on CD45RA and the negative fraction was taken as the memory subset. Blood was obtained by leukapheresis, after which PBMCs were separated by Ficoll-Histopaque density gradient centrifugation and cryopreserved in liquid nitrogen vapor phase. Analytical flow cytometry was used to check the purity and quantity of each magnetically sorted T cell population. Each sorted fraction had its genomic DNA isolated and then quantified by UV absorbance on a Nanodrop 2000c.

The germline V gene (reference sequence) yields MNHEY for CDR1 and SMNVEV for CDR2. A distance of 7 bases separates the germline ends of V and J, which lose 3 bases and 5 bases respectively. The CDR3 runs 12 amino acids, cysteine and phenylalanine included. Just CDR3 DNA is preserved here, 36 bases in frame from base 1. Using the deep immunoSEQ assay, TCR CDR3 regions were amplified from genomic DNA by multiplex PCR. Genomic DNA extracted from each cell subset was distributed evenly over all wells of several immunoSEQ 96-well plates, and each plate served as one replicate. For sorted subsets, each replicate PCR was loaded with approximately 190 ng genomic DNA, equivalent to 30,000 or so T cell genomes. Purified libraries were quantified with a Qubit 3.0 fluorometer, sized on a Bioanalyzer 2100, and re-quantified with the KAPA Library Quantification kit. A separate single-read 150-cycle Illumina NextSeq 550 flow cell was used to sequence each immunoSEQ 96-well plate. From the authors' description of their analysis: Because only junctional sequences without quality scores were contained in the immunoSEQ output, filtering matching that applied to full-length reads could not be performed. To assign V/J genes and CDR3, sequences were annotated using PyIR, a Python wrapper for IgBLAST v1.9, with IMGT germline references. Reads were filtered out if the reads had weak V/J assignments (E-value above 1e-6), no CDR3, stop codons, out-of-frame junctions, or ambiguous translated residues. V3J clonotypes were defined as sequences sharing an identical inferred V gene, J gene, and CDR3 amino acid sequence. The percentage overlap between two repertoires was calculated by dividing the number of shared unique clonotypes by the size of the smaller repertoire. Richness of each repertoire was evaluated using RTK rarefaction, the Chao1 estimator, and Recon v2.1 estimates of unobserved clonotypes. OLGA was used to compute generation probabilities for all TCRbeta clonotypes that the gDNA method yielded from a handful of donors. Drawn from immuneACCESS, this table holds only the in-frame rearrangements with V and J called that TCRdb kept. Clones are partly lost; checked studies trace under half to an unresolved V gene and leave the rest unexplained. The V and J calls and clone size come from that table; D and trimming were worked out from the DNA. Present in this sample are some 2.3 million clones, more than 80% of which were seen just once. The ten largest clones represent under 0.45% of the sample.

The TCR was taken from a man aged 18 to 30 in good health. Some clones in this sample may be carry-over from other donors' samples. Sequenced: naive CD4+ T cells from PBMCs. The cell subset or site label, read with the paper, signifies: CD45RA+ positively selected. Recombination joined TRBV27 with TRBJ2-5; tentative D gene TRBD2, with 5 bases matching. DNA sequence: TGTGCCAGCAGTTTTCGGGGTGAGACCCAGTACTTC. Translated, it gives CASSFRGETQYF.